These 24 T cell receptor beta chains came from one sample sequenced in a study of early T cells in non-severe SARS-CoV-2 infection. TCRdb re-called the 5' RACE reads through MiXCR, storing one row per CDR3 protein. The sample includes 90,000 to 130,000 distinct CDR3 sequences, around 10% of them seen just once. Sequencing was performed on whole blood. The receptors derive from an adult who was a healthcare worker with PCR-confirmed SARS-CoV-2 infection or an uninfected control (not recorded which).

This clonotype was found a few times. The chain combines TRBV7-3 with TRBJ2-7; TRBD1 aligns across 7 bases. The CDR3 has 18 amino acids. Trimming at V came to 2 bases and at J to 4 bases, leaving 17 bases not matched to a gene. Germline-derived CDR1 and CDR2 are SGHTA and FQGTGA. The CDR3 is CASSLFASQGKNLYEQYF. CDR3 nucleotides: TGTGCCAGCAGCTTATTCGCTTCACAGGGGAAAAACTTATACGAGCAGTACTTC.

This clonotype was observed at least ten times. The chain employs TRBV28 and TRBJ2-7; D is unresolved. Germline loops: CDR1 MDHEN, CDR2 SYDVKM. The CDR3 runs to 12 residues. Trimming removed 6 bases from V and 4 bases from J, with 10 bases in between. For the CDR3, the DNA is TGTGCCAGCAGCGATAGACGGTACGAGCAGTACTTC. Its translation is CASSDRRYEQYF.

There are a few counts of this clonotype. V and J are TRBV7-9 and TRBJ1-6; D perhaps matches TRBD1 (5 bases). CDR3 length: 14 residues. V lost 5 bases to trimming and J lost 9 bases, with 14 bases between them. Germline CDR1 and CDR2: SEHNR and FQNEAQ (reference sequence). In nucleotides, the CDR3 is TGTGCCAGCAGCCCCGGGACTGATGGTTCACCCCTCCACTTT. This translates into CASSPGTDGSPLHF.

This clonotype was detected many times. This rearrangement joins TRBV6-5 to TRBJ1-1, with D tentatively TRBD1 (5 bases). Germline CDR1 MNHEY, CDR2 SVGAGI. The V end lost 3 bases, the J end lost 2 bases, and 13 bases lay between the germline ends. This CDR3 has 15 residues. The CDR3 bases are TGTGCCAGCAGTTATCAAGGGGACCCCAACACTGAAGCTTTCTTT. Its protein is CASSYQGDPNTEAFF.

This clonotype was detected a few times. The rearrangement joins TRBV19 to TRBJ1-2; D is undetermined. Germline CDR1 is LNHDA and CDR2 is SQIVND (reference sequence). Trimming took off 1 base at V and 3 bases at J, with 9 bases between the two ends. The CDR3 covers 14 residues. The CDR3 DNA reads as TGTGCCAGTAGTATAGTGGGTATCGACTATGGCTACACCTTC. It codes for CASSIVGIDYGYTF. Complete variable domain (other parts from reference TRBV19 and TRBJ1-2): DGGITQSPKYLFRKEGQNVTLSCEQNLNHDAMYWYRQDPGQGLRLIYYSQIVNDFQKGDIAEGYSVSREKKESFPLTVTSAQKNPTAFYLCASSIVGIDYGYTFGSGTRLTVV.

At least ten counts were recorded for this clonotype. The chain is built from TRBV7-3 and TRBJ2-1, with 11 bases that match TRBD2. This CDR3 contains 15 residues. Germline CDR1 SGHTA, CDR2 FQGTGA. V shed 3 bases and J 4 bases; nucleotides not matched to a gene: 2. CDR3 region: CASSLGTSGYNEQFF. CDR3 coding DNA: TGTGCCAGCAGCTTGGGGACTAGCGGATACAATGAGCAGTTCTTC.

This clonotype was detected a few times. In DNA form, the CDR3 reads TGTGCCAGCAGCCATGACAGGGCGAATAATTCACCCCTCCACTTT. Translating gives CASSHDRANNSPLHF. This chain connects TRBV2 to TRBJ1-6, with 7 bases matching TRBD1. Trimming removed 6 bases from V and 5 bases from J; junction bases left unmatched: 7. Per germline, CDR1 SNHLY and CDR2 FYNNEI. The CDR3 runs to 15 residues.

In this sample, this clonotype turned up many times. The chain links TRBV5-4 to TRBJ2-1; tentatively, D is TRBD1 or TRBD2 (5 bases each). Looked up from germline, CDR1 is SGHNT and CDR2 is YYREEE (reference sequence). The CDR3 is 12 amino acids. Deletions cut 4 bases from V and 15 bases from J, with 17 bases between. The DNA of the CDR3 is TGTGCCAGCAGCCTAGGGACGGGAAGGCCGTTCTTC. Protein: CASSLGTGRPFF.

This clonotype was recorded at least ten times. The V and J genes are TRBV6-6 and TRBJ1-2; possibly TRBD1 for D (6 bases). The CDR3 runs 12 residues. The V end lost 11 bases, the J end lost 2 bases, and 12 bases lay between the germline ends. Germline lookup yields CDR1 MNHNY and CDR2 SVGAGI (reference sequence). The CDR3 DNA follows: TGTGCCCTGAGGGACACCAACTATGGCTACACCTTC. It yields the protein CALRDTNYGYTF.

This clonotype has a handful of counts. The J gene is TRBJ2-1, the V gene TRBV2; tentatively, D is TRBD2 (6 bases). The V end lost 6 bases, the J end lost 0 bases, and 12 bases lay between the germline ends. The CDR3 totals 15 residues. The germline CDR1 and CDR2 sequences are SNHLY and FYNNEI. Here the CDR3 DNA reads TGTGCCAGCAGGTCAGGGACTGGCTCCTACAATGAGCAGTTCTTC. Protein product: CASRSGTGSYNEQFF.

In this sample, this clonotype turned up many times. This rearrangement joins TRBV7-9 to TRBJ1-6, with D uncertain. Looked up from germline, CDR1 is SEHNR and CDR2 is FQNEAQ (reference sequence). CDR3 length equals 16 residues. V was trimmed by 4 bases and J by 7 bases, leaving 17 bases between them. The CDR3 coding sequence is TGTGCCAGCAGCTCGATGCGGACGGCTAGCAATTCACCCCTCCACTTT. Protein product: CASSSMRTASNSPLHF. The whole variable domain, filled in from reference TRBV7-9 and TRBJ1-6, reads DTGVSQNPRHKITKRGQNVTFRCDPISEHNRLYWYRQTLGQGPEFLTYFQNEAQLEKSRLLSDRFSAERPKGSFSTLEIQRTEQGDSAMYLCASSSMRTASNSPLHFGNGTRLTVT.

This clonotype was observed at least ten times. In DNA form, the CDR3 reads TGTGCCAGCAGGTACCGGGGGGGGAACACTGAAGCTTTCTTT. Translating it yields CASRYRGGNTEAFF. The chain joins TRBV2 to TRBJ1-1; possible D gene TRBD1, 5 bases. The length of the CDR3 is 14 residues. The V end was cut by 6 bases, the J end by 1 base, with 12 bases between. Looked up from germline, CDR1 is SNHLY and CDR2 is FYNNEI.

This chain joins TRBV29-1 and TRBJ1-1, with 7 nucleotides matching TRBD1. The CDR3 covers 12 residues. J lost 5 bases, V lost 7 bases, and 7 bases had no gene match. Per the germline V gene, CDR1 is SQVTM and CDR2 is ANQGSEA. This CDR3 is CSAFTTGTEAFF. The CDR3 DNA sequence: TGCAGCGCCTTTACGACAGGGACTGAAGCTTTCTTT. Using reference TRBV29-1 and TRBJ1-1 for the parts outside the CDR3, the full variable domain is SAVISQKPSRDICQRGTSLTIQCQVDSQVTMMFWYRQQPGQSLTLIATANQGSEATYESGFVIDKFPISRPNLTFSTLTVSNMSPEDSSIYLCSAFTTGTEAFFGQGTRLTVV.

This clonotype was seen more than once but under ten times. CDR3 coding DNA: TGTGCCAGCAGTCCACGACTAGCGTTGAACACAGATACGCAGTATTTT. Protein product: CASSPRLALNTDTQYF. The chain uses TRBV28 and TRBJ2-3; 8 bases match TRBD2. With 5 bases clipped from V and 2 bases from J, the junction kept 9 bases outside the gene matches. Germline CDR1 reads MDHEN; CDR2 reads SYDVKM. CDR3 size: 16 residues.

This clonotype was counted a few times. This rearrangement joins TRBV27 to TRBJ2-1, with 7 bases matching TRBD2. There are 15 residues in the CDR3. Germline trimming cut 2 bases from V and 8 bases from J; bases unmatched to any gene: 9. Germline V CDR1 and CDR2: MNHEY, SMNVEV (reference sequence). CDR3 sequence (DNA): TGTGCCAGCAGTTTAGTAGGACTAGTCCTTTATGAGCAGTTCTTC. This gives the protein CASSLVGLVLYEQFF.

This clonotype was seen a handful of times. V gene TRBV11-3 combines with J gene TRBJ2-7; D call uncertain. The CDR3 is 13 residues long. CDR1 and CDR2 from the germline V gene are SGHNT and YENEEA. The V gene lost 5 bases and the J gene lost 6 bases, with 14 bases spanning the gap. CDR3 protein: CASSPLPLREQYF. CDR3 bases: TGTGCCAGCAGCCCCCTCCCTCTTCGCGAGCAGTACTTC.

The chain employs TRBV11-3 and TRBJ2-7; weak D call: TRBD2 (6 bases). Germline lookup yields CDR1 SGHNT and CDR2 YENEEA. CDR3 size: 18 residues. The V end was cut by 4 bases, the J end by 0 bases, with 22 bases between. DNA for the CDR3: TGTGCCAGCAGCTCCCGCCCTACTAGCCACCTGACCTCCTACGAGCAGTACTTC. It translates to CASSSRPTSHLTSYEQYF.

The rearrangement links TRBV5-6 to TRBJ1-1, with no clear D. The ends were cut back, 0 bases at V and 10 bases at J, with 22 bases in the middle. The CDR3 length is 16 residues. From germline, CDR1 is SGHDT and CDR2 YYEEEE. CDR3: CASSLGRLQLYVGAFF. The CDR3 DNA reads as TGTGCCAGCAGCTTGGGTCGTCTACAGCTTTATGTAGGAGCTTTCTTT.

This clonotype occurred a few times. The CDR3, as DNA: TGTGCCAGCAGCTTACAGGGGCTGGACTACGAGCAGTACTTC. Protein product: CASSLQGLDYEQYF. The V call is TRBV11-3, the J call TRBJ2-7; weak D call: TRBD1 (6 bases). The V end lost 2 bases, the J end lost 3 bases, and 11 bases lay between the germline ends. This CDR3 has 14 amino acids. Looked up from germline, CDR1 is SGHNT and CDR2 is YENEEA. Drawing the rest from reference TRBV11-3 and TRBJ2-7, the complete variable domain is EAGVVQSPRYKIIEKKQPVAFWCNPISGHNTLYWYLQNLGQGPELLIRYENEEAVDDSQLPKDRFSAERLKGVDSTLKIQPAELGDSAVYLCASSLQGLDYEQYFGPGTRLTVT.

The V and J genes are TRBV9 and TRBJ2-1, with D perhaps matching TRBD1 (6 bases). V lost 0 bases and J 3 bases, leaving 19 bases between the germline ends. From germline, CDR1 is SGDLS and CDR2 YYNGEE. The CDR3 is made up of 18 amino acids. For the CDR3, the DNA is TGTGCCAGCAGCGTAGATCGAGACAGGCCACGGGACTACAATGAGCAGTTCTTC. It codes for CASSVDRDRPRDYNEQFF. Drawing the rest from reference TRBV9 and TRBJ2-1, the complete variable domain is DSGVTQTPKHLITATGQRVTLRCSPRSGDLSVYWYQQSLDQGLQFLIQYYNGEERAKGNILERFSAQQFPDLHSELNLSSLELGDSALYFCASSVDRDRPRDYNEQFFGPGTRLTVL.

The V call is TRBV10-3, the J call TRBJ2-7; 8 nucleotides line up with TRBD2. Per germline, CDR1 ENHRY and CDR2 SYGVKD. The V segment lost 10 bases and the J segment 5 bases; nucleotides outside the gene matches: 10. This CDR3 spans 13 amino acids. In DNA form, the CDR3 reads TGTGCCACCCACCAGCAAGCGGGAGACGAGCAGTACTTC. Protein product: CATHQQAGDEQYF.

The chain combines TRBV29-1 with TRBJ2-2; 7 bases align to TRBD1. V lost 5 bases, J lost 4 bases, and 7 bases stayed unmatched. Germline CDR1 reads SQVTM; CDR2 reads ANQGSEA. The CDR3 has 14 amino acids. The CDR3 bases are TGCAGCGTTCCCAAGACAGGGTTCACCGGGGAGCTGTTTTTT. Translating gives CSVPKTGFTGELFF.

This clonotype was picked up many times. This rearrangement joins TRBV20-1 to TRBJ1-6, with 10 bases aligning to TRBD1. J was trimmed by 14 bases and V by 0 bases; bases with no gene match: 10. This CDR3 has 15 amino acids. CDR1 is DFQATT, CDR2 SNEGSKA, per germline (reference sequence). CDR3 DNA sequence: TGCAGTGCTAGAGATATAGGGACAGGGGAGTTGGCCCTCCACTTT. Translation: CSARDIGTGELALHF.

This clonotype was counted a few times. The CDR3, as DNA: TGTGCCAGCAGCCGTGACTCTAGCGGGGTCACAGATACGCAGTATTTT. It yields the protein CASSRDSSGVTDTQYF. The gene calls are TRBV9 and TRBJ2-3; 9 bases map to TRBD2. Germline CDR1 and CDR2: SGDLS and YYNGEE. This CDR3 comprises 16 residues. The V and J ends lost 4 bases and 2 bases, in that order; junction bases with no gene match: 8.